This TCR beta chain derives from a study of T-cell reconstitution after alpha-beta-depleted transplantation in children. Study outcomes and limitations: At one year after transplant, newly produced T cells mostly accounted for T-cell counts and diversity.

Unique molecular identifiers featured in how the TCRbeta library was prepared. TCRdb reprocessed the PCR reads with MiXCR, giving one entry per CDR3 protein. Of about 580,000 distinct CDR3 sequences listed, 23% are singletons. The CDR3 covers 15 residues. Germline V gives CDR1 SGHAT, CDR2 FQNNGV. V dropped 5 bases and J dropped 9 bases, with 23 bases sitting between them. The table lists this clonotype with a few counts. Its matching antigen is unknown. V and J are TRBV11-2 and TRBJ2-7, with D perhaps TRBD1 or TRBD2 (5 bases each). The sequence was obtained from a boy under three years old who had a stem cell transplant for acute myeloid leukemia, so the T cells may come from the graft donor. Material: PBMCs, mostly from graft donor cells, obtained 360 days after TCRalphabeta/CD19-depleted stem cell transplant. The CDR3 sequence: CASSSPGRRVLGQYF. DNA of the CDR3: TGTGCCAGCAGCAGTCCGGGACGTCGGGTTTTGGGGCAGTACTTC.